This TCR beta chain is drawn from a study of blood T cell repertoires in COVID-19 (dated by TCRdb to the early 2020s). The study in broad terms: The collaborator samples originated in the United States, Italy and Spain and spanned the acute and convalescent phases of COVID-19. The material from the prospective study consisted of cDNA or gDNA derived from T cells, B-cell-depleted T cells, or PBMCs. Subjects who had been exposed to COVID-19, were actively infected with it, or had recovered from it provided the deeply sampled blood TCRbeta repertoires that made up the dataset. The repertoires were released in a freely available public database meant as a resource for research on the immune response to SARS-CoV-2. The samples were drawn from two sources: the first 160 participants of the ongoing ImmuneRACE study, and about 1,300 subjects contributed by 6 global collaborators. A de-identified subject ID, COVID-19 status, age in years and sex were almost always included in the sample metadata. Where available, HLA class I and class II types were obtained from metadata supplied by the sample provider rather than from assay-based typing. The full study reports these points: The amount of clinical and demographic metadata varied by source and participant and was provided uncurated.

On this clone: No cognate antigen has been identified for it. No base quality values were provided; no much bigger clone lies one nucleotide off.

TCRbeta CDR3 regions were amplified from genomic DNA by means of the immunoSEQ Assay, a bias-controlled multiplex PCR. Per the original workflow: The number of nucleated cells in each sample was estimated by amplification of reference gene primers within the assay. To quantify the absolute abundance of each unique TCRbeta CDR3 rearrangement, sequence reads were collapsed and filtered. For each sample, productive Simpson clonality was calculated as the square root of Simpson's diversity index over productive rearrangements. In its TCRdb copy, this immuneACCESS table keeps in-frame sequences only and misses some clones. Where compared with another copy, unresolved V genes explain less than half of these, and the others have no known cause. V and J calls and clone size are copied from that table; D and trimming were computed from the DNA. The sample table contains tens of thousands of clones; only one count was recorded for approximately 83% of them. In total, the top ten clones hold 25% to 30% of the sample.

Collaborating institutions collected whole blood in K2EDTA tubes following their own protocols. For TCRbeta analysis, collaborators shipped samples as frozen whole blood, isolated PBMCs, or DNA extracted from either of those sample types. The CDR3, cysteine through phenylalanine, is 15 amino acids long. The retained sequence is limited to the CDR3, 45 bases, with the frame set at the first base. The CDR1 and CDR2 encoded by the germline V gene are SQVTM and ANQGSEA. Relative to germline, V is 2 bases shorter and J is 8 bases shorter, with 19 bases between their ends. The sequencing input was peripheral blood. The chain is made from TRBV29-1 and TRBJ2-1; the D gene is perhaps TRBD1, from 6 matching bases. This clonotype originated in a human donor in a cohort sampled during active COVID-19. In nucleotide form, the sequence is TGCAGCGTTGAAAACCGGGACAACCTCAAGGATGAGCAGTTCTTC. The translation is CSVENRDNLKDEQFF.